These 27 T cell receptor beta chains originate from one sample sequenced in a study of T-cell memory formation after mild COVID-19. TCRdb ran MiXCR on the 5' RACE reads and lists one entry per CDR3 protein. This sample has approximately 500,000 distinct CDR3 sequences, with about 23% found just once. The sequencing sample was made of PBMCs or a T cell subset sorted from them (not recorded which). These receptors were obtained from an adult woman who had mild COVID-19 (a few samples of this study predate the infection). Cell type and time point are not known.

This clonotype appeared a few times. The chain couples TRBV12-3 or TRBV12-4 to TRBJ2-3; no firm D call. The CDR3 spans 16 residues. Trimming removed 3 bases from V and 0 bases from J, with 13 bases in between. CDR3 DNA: TGTGCCAGCAGTTTGTGGCGGATTCGTAGCACAGATACGCAGTATTTT. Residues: CASSLWRIRSTDTQYF.

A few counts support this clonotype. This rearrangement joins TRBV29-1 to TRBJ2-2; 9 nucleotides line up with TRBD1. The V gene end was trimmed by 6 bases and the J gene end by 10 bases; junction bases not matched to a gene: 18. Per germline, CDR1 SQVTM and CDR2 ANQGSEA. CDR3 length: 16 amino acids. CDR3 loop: CSVGGMGQGIPEELFF. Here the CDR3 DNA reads TGCAGCGTGGGGGGGATGGGACAGGGAATACCGGAGGAGCTGTTTTTT.

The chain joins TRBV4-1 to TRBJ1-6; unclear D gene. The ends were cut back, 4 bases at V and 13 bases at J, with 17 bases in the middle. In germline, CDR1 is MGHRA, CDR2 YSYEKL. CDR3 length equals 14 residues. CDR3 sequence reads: CASSPVGLLLPLHF. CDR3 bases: TGCGCCAGCAGCCCCGTGGGCCTTCTTTTGCCCCTCCACTTT.

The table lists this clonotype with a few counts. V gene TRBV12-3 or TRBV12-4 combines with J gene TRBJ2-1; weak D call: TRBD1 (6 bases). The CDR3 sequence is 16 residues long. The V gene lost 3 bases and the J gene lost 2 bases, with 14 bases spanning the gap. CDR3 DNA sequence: TGTGCCAGCAGTTTCCCTAGGGGGAGTCCCTACAATGAGCAGTTCTTC. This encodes CASSFPRGSPYNEQFF.

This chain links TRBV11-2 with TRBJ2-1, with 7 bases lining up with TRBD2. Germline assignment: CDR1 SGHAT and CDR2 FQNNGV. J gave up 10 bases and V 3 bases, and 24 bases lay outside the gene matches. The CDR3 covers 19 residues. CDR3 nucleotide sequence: TGTGCCAGCAGCTTTTCTCTGGGAGGGGTGGATAGTGCAAGACCGGAGCAGTTCTTC. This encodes CASSFSLGGVDSARPEQFF.

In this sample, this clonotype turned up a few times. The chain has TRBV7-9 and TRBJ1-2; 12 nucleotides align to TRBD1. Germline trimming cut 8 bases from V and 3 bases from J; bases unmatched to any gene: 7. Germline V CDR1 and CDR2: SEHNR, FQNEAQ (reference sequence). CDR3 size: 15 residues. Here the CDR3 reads CASGDRGQRDYGYTF. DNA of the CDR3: TGTGCCAGCGGGGACAGGGGGCAACGAGACTATGGCTACACCTTC.

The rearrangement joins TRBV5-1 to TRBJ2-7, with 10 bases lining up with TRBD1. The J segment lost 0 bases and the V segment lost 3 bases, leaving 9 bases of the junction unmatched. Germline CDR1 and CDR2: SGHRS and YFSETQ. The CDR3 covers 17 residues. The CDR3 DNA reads TGCGCCAGCAGCTCCCCCCCGGGACAGGGGACCTCCTACGAGCAGTACTTC. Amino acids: CASSSPPGQGTSYEQYF.

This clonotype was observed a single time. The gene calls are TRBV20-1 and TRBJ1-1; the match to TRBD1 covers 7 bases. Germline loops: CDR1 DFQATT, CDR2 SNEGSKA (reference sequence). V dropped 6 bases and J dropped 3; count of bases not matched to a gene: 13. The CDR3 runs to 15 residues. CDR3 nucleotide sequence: TGCAGTGCCAACCCTGGAGGGCAGGGGGACACTGAAGCTTTCTTT. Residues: CSANPGGQGDTEAFF.

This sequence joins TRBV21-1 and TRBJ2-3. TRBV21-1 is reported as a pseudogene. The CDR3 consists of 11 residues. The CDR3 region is CASWVTDTQYF. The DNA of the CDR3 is TGTGCCAGCTGGGTGACAGATACGCAGTATTTT.

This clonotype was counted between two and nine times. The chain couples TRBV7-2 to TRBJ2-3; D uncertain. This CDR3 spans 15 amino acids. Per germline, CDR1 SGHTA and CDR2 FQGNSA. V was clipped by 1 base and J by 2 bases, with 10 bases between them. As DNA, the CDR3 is TGTGCCAGCAGCTTAGTGGGTCGGCCCACAGATACGCAGTATTTT. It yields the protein CASSLVGRPTDTQYF.

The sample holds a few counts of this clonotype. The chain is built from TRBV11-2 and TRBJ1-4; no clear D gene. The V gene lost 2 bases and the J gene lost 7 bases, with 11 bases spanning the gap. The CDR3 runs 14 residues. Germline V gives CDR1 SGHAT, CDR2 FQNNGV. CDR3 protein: CASSLYRGSEKLFF. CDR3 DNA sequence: TGTGCCAGCAGCTTATACAGAGGGAGTGAAAAACTGTTTTTT.

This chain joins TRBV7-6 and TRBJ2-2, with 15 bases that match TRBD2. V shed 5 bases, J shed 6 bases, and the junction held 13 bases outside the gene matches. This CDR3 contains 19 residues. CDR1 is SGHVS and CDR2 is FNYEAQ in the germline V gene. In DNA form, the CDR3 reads TGTGCCAGCAGCCCAGGACTAGCGGGGGGGCTAACGTCACCCGGGGAGCTGTTTTTT. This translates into CASSPGLAGGLTSPGELFF.

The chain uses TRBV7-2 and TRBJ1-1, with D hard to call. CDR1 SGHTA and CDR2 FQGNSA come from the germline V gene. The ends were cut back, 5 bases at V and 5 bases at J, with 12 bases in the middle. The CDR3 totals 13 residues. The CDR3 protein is CASSPGPVTEAFF. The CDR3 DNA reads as TGTGCCAGCAGCCCCGGCCCGGTGACTGAAGCTTTCTTT.

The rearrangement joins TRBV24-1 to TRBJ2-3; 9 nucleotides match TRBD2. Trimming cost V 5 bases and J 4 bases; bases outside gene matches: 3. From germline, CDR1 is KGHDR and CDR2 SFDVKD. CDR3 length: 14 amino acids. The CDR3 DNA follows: TGTGCCACCAGTGGGGCTAGCGGGGCAGATACGCAGTATTTT. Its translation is CATSGASGADTQYF.

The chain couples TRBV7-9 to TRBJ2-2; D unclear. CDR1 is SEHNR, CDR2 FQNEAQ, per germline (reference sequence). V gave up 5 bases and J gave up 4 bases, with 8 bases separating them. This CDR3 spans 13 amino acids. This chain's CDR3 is CASSVLTTGELFF. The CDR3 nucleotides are TGTGCCAGCAGCGTTCTTACCACCGGGGAGCTGTTTTTT.

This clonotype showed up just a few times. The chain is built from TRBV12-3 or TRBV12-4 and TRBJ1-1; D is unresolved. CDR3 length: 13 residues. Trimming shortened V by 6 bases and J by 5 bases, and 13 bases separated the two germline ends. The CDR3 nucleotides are TGTGCCAGCAGGTTGGGGAAGGGAACTGAAGCTTTCTTT. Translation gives CASRLGKGTEAFF.

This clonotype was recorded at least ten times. The CDR3 DNA reads TGTGCCAGCAGGGGGGGGACAGACTATGGCTACACCTTC. It codes for CASRGGTDYGYTF. V gene TRBV12-3 or TRBV12-4 combines with J gene TRBJ1-2; 7 bases map to TRBD1. The CDR3 has 13 amino acids. V dropped 6 bases and J dropped 3; count of bases not matched to a gene: 4.

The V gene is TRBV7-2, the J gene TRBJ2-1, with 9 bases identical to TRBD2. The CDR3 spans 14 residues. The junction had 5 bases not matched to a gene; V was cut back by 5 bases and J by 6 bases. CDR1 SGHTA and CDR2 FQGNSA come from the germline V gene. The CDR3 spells CASSKTSGTNEQFF. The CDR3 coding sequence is TGTGCCAGCAGCAAGACTAGCGGCACCAATGAGCAGTTCTTC. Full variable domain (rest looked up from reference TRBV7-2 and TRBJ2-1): GAGVSQSPSNKVTEKGKDVELRCDPISGHTALYWYRQSLGQGLEFLIYFQGNSAPDKSGLPSDRFSAERTGGSVSTLTIQRTQQEDSAVYLCASSKTSGTNEQFFGPGTRLTVL.

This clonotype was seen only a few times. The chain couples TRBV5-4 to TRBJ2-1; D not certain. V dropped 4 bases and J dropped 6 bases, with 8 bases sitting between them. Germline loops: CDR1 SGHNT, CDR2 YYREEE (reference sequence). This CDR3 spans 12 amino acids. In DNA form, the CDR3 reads TGTGCCAGCAGCATCCCCTCCAATGAGCAGTTCTTC. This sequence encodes CASSIPSNEQFF.

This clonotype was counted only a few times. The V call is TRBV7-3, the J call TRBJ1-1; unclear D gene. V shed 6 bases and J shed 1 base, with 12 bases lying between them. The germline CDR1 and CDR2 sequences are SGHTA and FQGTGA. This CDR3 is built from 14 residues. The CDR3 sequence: CASRSGGSNTEAFF. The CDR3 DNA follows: TGTGCCAGCAGATCGGGAGGGTCGAACACTGAAGCTTTCTTT. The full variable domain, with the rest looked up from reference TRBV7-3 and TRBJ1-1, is GAGVSQTPSNKVTEKGKYVELRCDPISGHTALYWYRQSLGQGPEFLIYFQGTGAADDSGLPNDRFFAVRPEGSVSTLKIQRTERGDSAVYLCASRSGGSNTEAFFGQGTRLTVV.

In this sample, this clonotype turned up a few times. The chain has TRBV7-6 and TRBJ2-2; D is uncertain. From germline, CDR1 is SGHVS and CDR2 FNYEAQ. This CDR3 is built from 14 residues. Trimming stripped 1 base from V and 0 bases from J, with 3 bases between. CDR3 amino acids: CASSLESNTGELFF. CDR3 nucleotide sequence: TGTGCCAGCAGCTTAGAGTCGAACACCGGGGAGCTGTTTTTT.

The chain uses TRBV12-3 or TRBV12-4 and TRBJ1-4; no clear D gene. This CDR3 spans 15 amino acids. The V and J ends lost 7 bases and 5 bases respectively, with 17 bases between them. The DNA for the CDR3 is TGTGCCAGCAACCGAGTGGGGATAGCGAATGAAAAACTGTTTTTT. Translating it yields CASNRVGIANEKLFF.

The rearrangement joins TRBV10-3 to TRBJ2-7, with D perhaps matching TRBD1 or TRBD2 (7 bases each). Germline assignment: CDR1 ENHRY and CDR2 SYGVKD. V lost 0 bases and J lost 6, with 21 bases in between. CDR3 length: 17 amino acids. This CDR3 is CAISESWESGTESEQYF. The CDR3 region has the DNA TGTGCCATCAGTGAGTCGTGGGAGAGCGGGACAGAAAGCGAGCAGTACTTC.

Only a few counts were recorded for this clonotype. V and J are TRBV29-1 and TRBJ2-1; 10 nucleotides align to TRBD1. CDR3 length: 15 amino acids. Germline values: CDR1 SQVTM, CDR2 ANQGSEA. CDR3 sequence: CSADRGQLHGKEQFF. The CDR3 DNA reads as TGCAGTGCCGACAGGGGGCAGCTACACGGTAAGGAGCAGTTCTTC.

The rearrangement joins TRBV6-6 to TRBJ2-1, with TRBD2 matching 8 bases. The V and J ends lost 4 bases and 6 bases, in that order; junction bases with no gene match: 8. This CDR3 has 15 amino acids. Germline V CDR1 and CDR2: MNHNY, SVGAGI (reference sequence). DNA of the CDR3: TGTGCCAGCAGTTCGTCCGCGGGAGGTATCAATGAGCAGTTCTTC. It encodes CASSSSAGGINEQFF.

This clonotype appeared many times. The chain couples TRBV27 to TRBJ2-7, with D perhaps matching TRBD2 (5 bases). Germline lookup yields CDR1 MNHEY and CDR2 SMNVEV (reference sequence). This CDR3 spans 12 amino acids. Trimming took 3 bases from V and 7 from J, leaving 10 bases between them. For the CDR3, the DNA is TGTGCCAGCAGTTTGTTGGGAGAAGAGCAGTACTTC. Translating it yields CASSLLGEEQYF.

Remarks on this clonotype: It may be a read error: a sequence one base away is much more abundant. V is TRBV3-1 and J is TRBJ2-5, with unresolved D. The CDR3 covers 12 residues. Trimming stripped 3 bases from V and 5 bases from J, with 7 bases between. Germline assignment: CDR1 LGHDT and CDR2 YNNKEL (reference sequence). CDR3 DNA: TGTGCCAGCAGCCAGAACCGGGAGACCCAGTACTTC. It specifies CASSQNRETQYF.